A single sample gave rise to the 9 T cell receptor beta chains below, sequenced in a study of blood T cell repertoires in COVID-19 (dated by TCRdb to between 2020 and 2021). Libraries were prepared through the immunoSEQ multiplex PCR assay. The table comes from immuneACCESS by way of TCRdb, which keeps in-frame sequences with V and J called. Part of the clones is missing from these tables; in studies checked, under half for an unresolved V gene and the rest for unknown reasons. Recorded for this sample are more than 150,000 clones; just under 90% of them occurred a single time. The ten most abundant clones make up around 0.88% of the sample. Sample: peripheral blood. The receptors derive from a woman between 18 and 29 years old who had recovered from COVID-19.

The chain combines TRBV4-1 with TRBJ1-2; D is perhaps TRBD1 (6 bases). The V end was cut by 4 bases, the J end by 2 bases, with 17 bases between. The CDR3 sequence is 16 residues long. Germline V CDR1 and CDR2: MGHRA, YSYEKL. The CDR3 reads CASSLSAGAVNYGYTF. The CDR3 region has the DNA TGCGCCAGCAGCCTTTCGGCGGGGGCAGTGAACTATGGCTACACCTTC.

This clone was picked up one time. The rearrangement joins TRBV19 to TRBJ2-1, with 9 bases lining up with TRBD2. CDR3 size: 15 residues. V shed 5 bases, J shed 5 bases, and the junction held 7 bases outside the gene matches. Germline CDR1 LNHDA, CDR2 SQIVND (reference sequence). The CDR3 DNA is TGTGCCAGTAGTGACCCCCAGCGGGGGGACAATGAGCAGTTCTTC. Encoded protein: CASSDPQRGDNEQFF.

The rearrangement links TRBV2 to TRBJ1-5; 8 positions match TRBD1. The CDR3 runs 15 residues. The J segment lost 3 bases and the V segment lost 6 bases, leaving 7 bases of the junction unmatched. The V gene's germline CDR1 is SNHLY and CDR2 FYNNEI. The CDR3 loop reads CASRRDRTLNQPQHF. CDR3 sequence (DNA): TGTGCCAGCAGGCGGGACAGGACCCTCAATCAGCCCCAGCATTTT. The full variable domain, with the rest looked up from reference TRBV2 and TRBJ1-5, is EPEVTQTPSHQVTQMGQEVILRCVPISNHLYFYWYRQILGQKVEFLVSFYNNEISEKSEIFDDQFSVERPDGSNFTLKIRSTKLEDSAMYFCASRRDRTLNQPQHFGDGTRLSIL.

The chain is built from TRBV27 and TRBJ1-5; D call uncertain. CDR1 is MNHEY and CDR2 is SMNVEV in the germline V gene (reference sequence). The CDR3 consists of 14 residues. Trimming took off 1 base at V and 4 bases at J, with 8 bases between the two ends. The CDR3 sequence: CASSLWAENQPQHF. CDR3 bases: TGTGCCAGCAGTTTATGGGCAGAGAATCAGCCCCAGCATTTT.

The genes are TRBV30 and TRBJ2-1, with TRBD2 identical over 10 bases. This CDR3 spans 11 amino acids. The germline gives CDR1 GTSNPN, CDR2 SVGIG (reference sequence). The ends lost 2 bases at V and 14 bases at J; junction bases unmatched: 3. CDR3 nucleotides: TGTGCCTGGAGTTTGAGCGGGAGGGAGTTCTTC. This gives the protein CAWSLSGREFF.

This chain joins TRBV4-2 and TRBJ1-5, with 8 positions matching TRBD1. V lost 0 bases and J lost 11; bases outside the gene matches: 15. The CDR3 is 17 amino acids. Germline V gene lookup returns CDR1 LGHNA and CDR2 YNFKEQ. DNA of the CDR3: TGTGCCAGCAGCCAAGATCGGGGACAGGCATACCCGCCGGCCCAGCATTTT. Translating gives CASSQDRGQAYPPAQHF.

This chain joins TRBV6-6 and TRBJ1-5; maybe TRBD1 (5 bases). Germline-derived CDR1 and CDR2 are MNHNY and SVGAGI (reference sequence). V lost 5 bases and J 0 bases, leaving 14 bases between the germline ends. This CDR3 region has 16 residues. CDR3: CASSHRSLSSNQPQHF. The CDR3 DNA sequence: TGTGCCAGCAGTCACAGGAGCCTATCTAGCAATCAGCCCCAGCATTTT.

The genes are TRBV30 and TRBJ1-3; 7 positions agree with TRBD1. Germline CDR1 is GTSNPN and CDR2 is SVGIG (reference sequence). V trimming: 2 bases; J trimming: 2 bases; junction bases outside the gene matches: 6. The CDR3 consists of 15 residues. The CDR3 sequence: CAWSRGQTAGNTIYF. The DNA of the CDR3 is TGTGCCTGGAGTCGGGGACAGACAGCTGGAAACACCATATATTTT.

The chain joins TRBV5-6 to TRBJ1-4, with no clear D. Trimming left V 0 bases short and J 7 bases short, with 16 bases between. In germline, CDR1 is SGHDT, CDR2 YYEEEE. This CDR3 has 16 residues. The CDR3 DNA reads as TGTGCCAGCAGCTTGGGTCCTCCCGCGGGATCTGAAAAACTGTTTTTT. Protein: CASSLGPPAGSEKLFF.